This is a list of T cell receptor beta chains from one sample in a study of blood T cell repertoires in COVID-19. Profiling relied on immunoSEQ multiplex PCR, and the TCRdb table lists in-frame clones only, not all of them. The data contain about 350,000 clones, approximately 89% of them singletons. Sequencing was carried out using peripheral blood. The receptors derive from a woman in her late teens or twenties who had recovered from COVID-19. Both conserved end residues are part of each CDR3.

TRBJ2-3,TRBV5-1,CASSARQGPSPDTQYF
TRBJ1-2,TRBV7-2,CASSSDRVQGYTF
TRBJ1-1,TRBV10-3,CAIRTGGGTEAFF
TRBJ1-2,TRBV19,CASSPRTGYGYTF
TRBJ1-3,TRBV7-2,CASSLAWGLGNTIYF
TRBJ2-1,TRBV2,CASSEAGRRSGDEQFF
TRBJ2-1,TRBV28,CASSFLGGARNEQFF
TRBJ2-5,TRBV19,CASSIGRGETQYF
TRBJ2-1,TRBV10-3,CAIKLRDSYSYNEQFF
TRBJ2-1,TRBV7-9,CASSFSEGGEQFF
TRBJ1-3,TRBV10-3,CAISSLGGANGNTIYF
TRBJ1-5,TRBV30,CAWSPSVRAEQPQHF
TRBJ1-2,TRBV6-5,CASSSSRALSF
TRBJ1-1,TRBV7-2,CASSASGVNTEAFF
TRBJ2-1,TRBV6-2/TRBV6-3,CASSPPDRVNEQFF
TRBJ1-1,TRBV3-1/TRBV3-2,CASSQDEVNTEAFF
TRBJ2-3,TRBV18,CASAPGGTDTQYF
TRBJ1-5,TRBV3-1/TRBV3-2,CASSETGGSNQPQHF
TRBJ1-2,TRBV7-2,CASSLGYGPRYGYTF
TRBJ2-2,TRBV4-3,CASSQTSGATGELFF
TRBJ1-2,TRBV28,CASSGQGLSVYGYTF
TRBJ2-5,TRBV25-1,CASSAGTQYF
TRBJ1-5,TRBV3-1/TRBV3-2,CASSPTGGSEQPQHF
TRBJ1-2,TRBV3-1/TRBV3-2,CASSQVSRQGGGYTF
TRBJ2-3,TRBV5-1,CASSPGLTTYTDTQYF
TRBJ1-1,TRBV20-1,CSASTPGTVNTEAFF
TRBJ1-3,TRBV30,CAWTIPGGLGSGNTIYF
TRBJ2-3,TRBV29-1,CSVGTGTPDTQYF
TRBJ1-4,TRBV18,CASSPWGTGATNEKLFF
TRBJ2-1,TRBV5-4,CASSPSTLRSYNEQFF
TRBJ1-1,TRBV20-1,CSASVAEDTEAFF
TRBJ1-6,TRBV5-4,CASSPGGYSPLHF
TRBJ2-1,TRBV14,CASSRDRVGWQFF
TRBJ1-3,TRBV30,CAWSHYGTGSGNTIYF
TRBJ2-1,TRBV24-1,CATRGRTSGTNEQFF
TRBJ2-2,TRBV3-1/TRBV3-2,CASSQSGSLTGELFF
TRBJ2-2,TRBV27,CASRQGGGNTGELFF
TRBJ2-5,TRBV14,CASSRGLAGGRPQETQYF
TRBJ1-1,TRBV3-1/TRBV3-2,CASSLRGGVTEAFF
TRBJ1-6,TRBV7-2,CASSSAPAGGGSPLHF
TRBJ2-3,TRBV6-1,CASSEALGPGVDTQYF
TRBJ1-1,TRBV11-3,CASRDITNREKGAFF
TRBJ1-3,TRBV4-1,CASSRTPDSTGTGEGNTIYF
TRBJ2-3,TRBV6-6,CASANWLAGTDTQYF
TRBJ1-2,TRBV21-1,CASSNWDRKNLRTYGYTF
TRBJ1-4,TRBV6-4,CASSDFWGHGKLFF
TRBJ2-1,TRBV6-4,CASSRLAGAGNEQFF
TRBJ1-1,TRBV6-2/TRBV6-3,CASSYEAGTVGTEAFF
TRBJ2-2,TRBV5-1,CASRLRAGRNTGELFF
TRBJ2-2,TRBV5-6,CASSHDPGIGAGELFF
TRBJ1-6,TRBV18,CASSPFDRSNSPLHF
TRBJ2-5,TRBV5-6,CASSLGGLADGYF
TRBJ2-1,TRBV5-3,CARSGSGTSSSYNEQFF
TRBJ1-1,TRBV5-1,CASSYRTGGGNTEAFF
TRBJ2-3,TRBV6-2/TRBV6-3,CASSYQEGSGSTDTQYF